A selection of T cell receptor beta chains follows, all from one sample in a study of CD8 T cells in ankylosing spondylitis. TCRdb analysed the 5' RACE reads with MiXCR anew, one entry per CDR3 protein. The sample yields approximately 290,000 distinct CDR3 sequences, around 20% seen once. Sequencing was carried out using blood, either unsorted or a sorted T cell fraction (not recorded which). The receptor source for this set is a female donor with ankylosing spondylitis or in good health (not recorded which). The CDR3 runs from the conserved cysteine through the conserved F or W. The order of the fields is V gene, J gene, clone size, D gene, CDR3 protein, CDR3 DNA. A D gene is named only where the DNA matches it firmly. Not every row has a clone size; where given, it reads once, few, many or a size class.

TRBV12-3/TRBV12-4	TRBJ1-2	few	TRBD1	CASSTGTGPGYTF	TGTGCCAGCAGCACCGGGACAGGGCCAGGCTACACCTTC
TRBV12-3/TRBV12-4	TRBJ1-1	-	-	CASSYRAGTEAFF	TGTGCCAGCAGTTACAGAGCGGGGACTGAAGCTTTCTTT
TRBV7-3	TRBJ2-1	-	TRBD1	CASSFQGAYNEQFF	TGTGCCAGCAGCTTTCAGGGGGCGTACAATGAGCAGTTCTTC
TRBV6-1	TRBJ1-2	-	-	CASSESDSANYGYTF	TGTGCCAGCAGCGAATCAGACTCTGCTAACTATGGCTACACCTTC
TRBV10-3	TRBJ2-1	few	-	CAISGDNEQFF	TGTGCCATCAGTGGGGACAATGAGCAGTTCTTC
TRBV7-9	TRBJ2-3	-	TRBD1	CASSLTGSGDTQYF	TGTGCCAGCAGCTTGACAGGGTCGGGAGATACGCAGTATTTT
TRBV12-3/TRBV12-4	TRBJ2-2	-	-	CASTLTPRGTVNTGELFF	TGTGCCAGCACCCTGACCCCCCGCGGGACAGTAAACACCGGGGAGCTGTTTTTT
TRBV18	TRBJ2-1	-	TRBD2	CASSPSGLRGDEQFF	TGTGCCAGCTCACCCTCAGGCTTGCGGGGGGATGAGCAGTTCTTC
TRBV20-1	TRBJ2-5	-	TRBD2	CSARDWLAGGQETQYF	TGCAGTGCTAGAGATTGGCTAGCGGGGGGCCAAGAGACCCAGTACTTC
TRBV5-1	TRBJ1-4	many	TRBD1	CASSFGRGRTNEKLFF	TGCGCCAGCAGCTTCGGCAGGGGGAGAACTAATGAAAAACTGTTTTTT